The next 32 T cell receptor beta chains were all read from a single sample in a study of identical twins. TCRdb analysed the 5' RACE reads with MiXCR anew, one entry per CDR3 protein. The sample holds 1.5 million to 2 million distinct CDR3 sequences, more than 30% seen once. Sequencing used cord blood. Every receptor here comes from a newborn girl in good health.

This chain connects TRBV20-1 to TRBJ1-5; a possible D gene is TRBD1 (5 bases). The CDR3 has 15 amino acids. V was cut by 2 bases and J by 3 bases, with 14 bases left in between. Germline V CDR1 and CDR2: DFQATT, SNEGSKA (reference sequence). The CDR3 nucleotides read TGCAGTGCTAGAAAAGGCAGGGCCATCAATCAGCCCCAGCATTTT. This translates into CSARKGRAINQPQHF.

This chain joins TRBV10-3 and TRBJ1-6, with 7 bases fitting TRBD1. In germline, CDR1 is ENHRY, CDR2 SYGVKD. The CDR3 extends over 15 amino acids. After removal of 6 bases from V and 5 bases from J, the junction contained 7 bases not matched to a gene. CDR3 region: CAIRHNGTDNSPLHF. CDR3 in DNA: TGTGCCATCAGACATAACGGGACAGATAATTCACCCCTCCACTTT.

There are many counts of this clonotype. This chain links TRBV29-1 with TRBJ1-4, with TRBD1 identical over 8 bases. This CDR3 spans 14 amino acids. After removal of 0 bases from V and 7 bases from J, the junction contained 4 bases not matched to a gene. CDR1 and CDR2 (germline): SQVTM, ANQGSEA. The CDR3 reads CSVEDQGASEKLFF. The CDR3 DNA follows: TGCAGCGTTGAAGATCAGGGGGCGAGTGAAAAACTGTTTTTT. Complete variable domain (other parts from reference TRBV29-1 and TRBJ1-4): SAVISQKPSRDICQRGTSLTIQCQVDSQVTMMFWYRQQPGQSLTLIATANQGSEATYESGFVIDKFPISRPNLTFSTLTVSNMSPEDSSIYLCSVEDQGASEKLFFGSGTQLSVL.

V gene TRBV12-3 or TRBV12-4 combines with J gene TRBJ1-5; D is unclear. Trimming removed 5 bases from V and 5 bases from J, with 16 bases in between. The CDR3 contains 15 residues. The CDR3 here is CASSRAGIGDQPQHF. CDR3 sequence (DNA): TGTGCCAGCAGTAGGGCGGGGATCGGAGATCAGCCCCAGCATTTT.

CDR3 in DNA: TGTGCCAGCAAGACCAGGGGGTACACTGAAGCTTTCTTT. Its protein is CASKTRGYTEAFF. The chain uses TRBV28 and TRBJ1-1; 7 nucleotides match TRBD1. This CDR3 has 13 residues. Germline CDR1 is MDHEN and CDR2 is SYDVKM. V shed 7 bases and J 3 bases; nucleotides not matched to a gene: 5.

This clonotype was found many times. V usage is TRBV29-1 and J usage is TRBJ2-7; TRBD1 might be the D (6 bases). The CDR3 contains 14 residues. CDR1 and CDR2 (germline): SQVTM, ANQGSEA. Trimming pared 0 bases from V and 1 base from J, leaving 10 bases between. This CDR3 is CSVEEGAGSYEQYF. As DNA, the CDR3 is TGCAGCGTTGAAGAGGGGGCAGGTTCCTACGAGCAGTACTTC.

This clonotype was observed a handful of times. The chain couples TRBV2 to TRBJ2-5, with 8 bases lining up with TRBD2. The J call is doubtful: the DNA matches TRBJ2-7 better. Germline CDR1 reads SNHLY; CDR2 reads FYNNEI. There are 12 residues in the CDR3. Here the CDR3 DNA reads TGTGCCAGCACGGGACTAGCCTACGAGCAGTACTTC. It is translated as CASTGLAYEQYF.

The chain joins TRBV3-1 to TRBJ1-1; 9 bases line up with TRBD1. The V gene end was trimmed by 4 bases and the J gene end by 7 bases; junction bases not matched to a gene: 4. The V gene's germline CDR1 is LGHDT and CDR2 YNNKEL (reference sequence). CDR3 length: 13 residues. The CDR3 region has the DNA TGTGCCAGCAGCCGACAGGGGGGGATTGAAGCTTTCTTT. Its translation is CASSRQGGIEAFF.

The chain's CDR3 is CASSPRRVAGGRSTDTQYF. The DNA of the CDR3 is TGTGCCAGCAGCCCACGCCGGGTAGCGGGGGGGCGAAGCACAGATACGCAGTATTTT. The chain employs TRBV9 and TRBJ2-3; the match to TRBD2 covers 11 bases. This CDR3 comprises 19 residues. The germline gives CDR1 SGDLS, CDR2 YYNGEE. V was pared by 4 bases and J by 0 bases, with 13 bases of the junction left unmatched.

This clonotype was observed a handful of times. This rearrangement joins TRBV27 to TRBJ2-5; TRBD1 matches 7 bases. Germline assignment: CDR1 MNHEY and CDR2 SMNVEV (reference sequence). This CDR3 region has 14 residues. V gave up 2 bases and J gave up 5 bases; unmatched junction bases: 5. CDR3 region: CASSLIHRGETQYF. Written as DNA, the CDR3 is TGTGCCAGCAGTTTAATCCACAGGGGCGAGACCCAGTACTTC.

This clonotype has more than one count but fewer than ten. The CDR3 here is CASSLKRGQGGETQYF. In DNA, the CDR3 is TGTGCCAGCAGCTTAAAGCGGGGGCAAGGAGGGGAGACCCAGTACTTC. The chain is built from TRBV13 and TRBJ2-5, with 8 bases identical to TRBD2. The CDR3 contains 16 residues. Germline V gene data show CDR1 as PRHDT and CDR2 as FYEKMQ (reference sequence). Losses at the gene ends were 2 bases for V and 5 bases for J; bases not matched to a gene: 10. Complete variable domain (other parts from reference TRBV13 and TRBJ2-5): AAGVIQSPRHLIKEKRETATLKCYPIPRHDTVYWYQQGPGQDPQFLISFYEKMQSDKGSIPDRFSAQQFSDYHSELNMSSLELGDSALYFCASSLKRGQGGETQYFGPGTRLLVL.

The table lists this clonotype with a few counts. This chain connects TRBV4-1 to TRBJ2-3; 10 bases map to TRBD2. The J segment lost 1 base and the V segment lost 5 bases, leaving 12 bases of the junction unmatched. CDR1 and CDR2 from the germline V gene are MGHRA and YSYEKL. The CDR3 totals 18 residues. The CDR3 loop reads CASSLGGLGLAGTDTQYF. The CDR3, as DNA: TGCGCCAGCAGCTTAGGCGGTTTAGGACTAGCGGGCACAGATACGCAGTATTTT.

To note about this clonotype: This clone may be a read error of a much larger clone one base away. The rearrangement joins TRBV4-2 to TRBJ2-7; TRBD2 matches 9 bases. This CDR3 has 16 residues. Germline CDR1 reads LGHNA; CDR2 reads YNFKEQ. CDR3 protein: CASCQEFGTSKDEQYF. The CDR3 region has the DNA TGTGCCAGCTGCCAAGAATTTGGGACTAGCAAGGACGAGCAGTACTTC.

This clonotype came up a few times. The V gene is TRBV6-6, the J gene TRBJ1-4; D not resolved. Looked up from germline, CDR1 is MNHNY and CDR2 is SVGAGI (reference sequence). The CDR3 is 14 amino acids. V was cut by 5 bases and J by 8 bases, with 15 bases left in between. The chain's CDR3 is CASSPPGSVEKLFF. The CDR3 DNA sequence: TGTGCCAGCAGTCCGCCGGGGTCGGTGGAAAAACTGTTTTTT.

The chain carries TRBV5-5 and TRBJ2-1; 8 nucleotides agree with TRBD2. From germline, CDR1 is SGHKS and CDR2 YYEKEE (reference sequence). V lost 3 bases to trimming and J lost 8 bases; unmatched junction nucleotides: 10. CDR3 length: 15 residues. Written as DNA, the CDR3 is TGTGCCAGCAGCTATCCTAAGCGGGGGTGGGATGAGCAGTTCTTC. It translates to CASSYPKRGWDEQFF.

V usage is TRBV2 and J usage is TRBJ2-7; 9 bases agree with TRBD2. The junction had 7 bases not matched to a gene; V was cut back by 5 bases and J by 2 bases. CDR3 length: 15 residues. Germline V gene lookup returns CDR1 SNHLY and CDR2 FYNNEI. DNA of the CDR3: TGTGCCAGCAGTTCCGATTCTAGCGGGACCTACGAGCAGTACTTC. This codes for CASSSDSSGTYEQYF.

The table lists this clonotype with a few counts. The chain couples TRBV7-8 to TRBJ1-1; possible D gene TRBD1, 5 bases. Germline CDR1 SGHVS, CDR2 FQNEAQ. The length of the CDR3 is 13 residues. V was pared by 3 bases and J by 3 bases, with 8 bases between. CDR3 in DNA: TGTGCCAGCAGCTTTAAAGGGGACACTGAAGCTTTCTTT. Translated: CASSFKGDTEAFF.

This clonotype was counted only a few times. The gene calls are TRBV20-1 and TRBJ2-1, with TRBD2 matching over 10 bases. V gave up 6 bases and J gave up 7 bases; unmatched junction bases: 6. CDR1 DFQATT and CDR2 SNEGSKA come from the germline V gene (reference sequence). The CDR3 covers 13 residues. The CDR3 region has the DNA TGCAGTGCCGAACTAGCGGGAAAGAATGAGCAGTTCTTC. Translating gives CSAELAGKNEQFF.

V is TRBV7-2 and J is TRBJ2-1, with 7 bases matching TRBD1. The germline V gene has CDR1 SGHTA and CDR2 FQGNSA. This CDR3 has 15 residues. The junction had 7 bases not matched to a gene; V was cut back by 2 bases and J by 6 bases. The CDR3, as DNA: TGTGCCAGCAGCTTATATCGCAGGGGGTTCAATGAGCAGTTCTTC. Translated, it gives CASSLYRRGFNEQFF.

Only a few counts were recorded for this clonotype. The V and J genes are TRBV14 and TRBJ1-5; D not certain. Germline V gene sequence: CDR1 SGHDN, CDR2 FVKESK. V shed 1 base and J shed 7 bases, with 8 bases lying between them. The CDR3 consists of 13 residues. The CDR3, as DNA: TGTGCCAGCAGCCAAGGCGAACGGCAGCCCCAGCATTTT. The encoded protein is CASSQGERQPQHF.

This clonotype was seen only a few times. The chain uses TRBV4-2 and TRBJ1-2; D is ambiguous. The CDR3 runs 16 residues. Germline-derived CDR1 and CDR2 are LGHNA and YNFKEQ. The V gene lost 1 base and the J gene lost 0 bases, with 12 bases spanning the gap. The CDR3, as DNA: TGTGCCAGCAGCCAAGTGGGAACAGCATCTAACTATGGCTACACCTTC. Its protein is CASSQVGTASNYGYTF.

The chain joins TRBV12-3 or TRBV12-4 to TRBJ2-3, with D possibly TRBD2 on 5 matching bases. The V end lost 3 bases, the J end lost 3 bases, and 13 bases lay between the germline ends. This CDR3 region has 15 residues. CDR3 coding DNA: TGTGCCAGCAGTTTTGTTGGGAGAGCGACAGATACGCAGTATTTT. Residues: CASSFVGRATDTQYF.

The chain is built from TRBV24-1 and TRBJ1-1, with TRBD1 as a possible D gene (5 bases). The length of the CDR3 is 15 residues. V was trimmed by 4 bases and J by 1 base, leaving 12 bases between them. The germline CDR1 and CDR2 sequences are KGHDR and SFDVKD. Here the CDR3 reads CATSDTGRGNTEAFF. DNA of the CDR3: TGTGCCACCAGTGACACCGGGAGGGGGAACACTGAAGCTTTCTTT.

This clonotype was detected a few times. The V and J genes are TRBV3-1 and TRBJ2-7; the D is unclear. CDR1 is LGHDT and CDR2 is YNNKEL in the germline V gene (reference sequence). V lost 2 bases and J lost 0, with 11 bases in between. This CDR3 is 15 amino acids long. CDR3 nucleotides: TGTGCCAGCAGCCAAAGGTTCAGTTCCTCCTACGAGCAGTACTTC. This sequence encodes CASSQRFSSSYEQYF.

There are a few counts of this clonotype. This sequence joins TRBV7-9 and TRBJ2-5; D unresolved. The ends were cut back, 0 bases at V and 5 bases at J, with 16 bases in the middle. This CDR3 comprises 16 residues. Looked up from germline, CDR1 is SEHNR and CDR2 is FQNEAQ (reference sequence). CDR3 sequence (DNA): TGTGCCAGCAGCTTAGCGCCCGTTCTTCTAAGGGAGACCCAGTACTTC. This encodes CASSLAPVLLRETQYF.

V gene TRBV20-1 combines with J gene TRBJ2-1; 7 bases line up with TRBD1. The V gene's germline CDR1 is DFQATT and CDR2 SNEGSKA (reference sequence). The CDR3 extends over 14 amino acids. V dropped 2 bases and J dropped 4; count of bases not matched to a gene: 5. The CDR3: CSARTGAQYNEQFF. CDR3 coding DNA: TGCAGTGCTAGAACAGGGGCTCAATACAATGAGCAGTTCTTC.

This clonotype has just a few counts. The chain employs TRBV5-1 and TRBJ2-1, with TRBD2 matching 9 bases. The DNA end is more similar to TRBJ2-7, so the J call may be wrong. Germline-derived CDR1 and CDR2 are SGHRS and YFSETQ. This CDR3 spans 13 amino acids. CDR3 bases: TGCGCCAGCAACCTAGCGGGACCCAATGAGCAGTACTTC. Translation gives CASNLAGPNEQYF.

The gene calls are TRBV7-2 and TRBJ1-1; no definite D call. In germline, CDR1 is SGHTA, CDR2 FQGNSA. Trimming shortened V by 3 bases and J by 6 bases, and 11 bases separated the two germline ends. The CDR3 is 13 residues long. CDR3 sequence reads: CASSFVIHAEAFF. CDR3 DNA sequence: TGTGCCAGCAGCTTTGTTATTCACGCTGAAGCTTTCTTT.

The V and J genes are TRBV11-3 and TRBJ2-1; 14 bases are a match to TRBD2. Germline V CDR1 and CDR2: SGHNT, YENEEA. The CDR3 is 17 residues long. V lost 5 bases and J lost 8; bases outside the gene matches: 11. The CDR3 sequence is CASSIGGLAGDGYEQFF. Here the CDR3 DNA reads TGTGCCAGCAGCATCGGGGGACTAGCGGGAGATGGCTATGAGCAGTTCTTC.

This clonotype has more than one count but fewer than ten. The rearrangement joins TRBV5-1 to TRBJ2-2, with D possibly matching TRBD2 (6 bases). V was cut by 4 bases and J by 3 bases, with 13 bases left in between. Germline values: CDR1 SGHRS, CDR2 YFSETQ. The CDR3 loop spans 15 amino acids. CDR3 loop: CASSPRSGDTGELFF. In DNA, the CDR3 is TGCGCCAGCAGCCCCAGATCGGGAGACACCGGGGAGCTGTTTTTT.

The chain uses TRBV24-1 and TRBJ2-1; 7 positions match TRBD2. CDR1 is KGHDR and CDR2 is SFDVKD in the germline V gene. The CDR3 is 15 residues long. Trimming at V came to 5 bases and at J to 5 bases, leaving 8 bases not matched to a gene. The CDR3 here is CATSVRDYPDNEQFF. The CDR3, as DNA: TGTGCCACCAGTGTGCGGGACTACCCCGACAATGAGCAGTTCTTC.

The chain is built from TRBV28 and TRBJ2-3; tentative D call: TRBD2 (6 bases). This CDR3 spans 13 amino acids. The germline V gene encodes CDR1 MDHEN and CDR2 SYDVKM. The V and J ends lost 10 bases and 9 bases respectively, with 20 bases between them. CDR3 DNA sequence: TGTGCCATCAGAGGGACTGGCTCCGGCACGCAGTATTTT. It is translated as CAIRGTGSGTQYF.